The 10 T cell receptor beta chains listed next were all sequenced from one sample in a study of T cell responses to AZD1222 COVID-19 vaccine. Assay used: immunoSEQ multiplex PCR; TCRdb lists only in-frame clones, some missing. The sample has approximately 160,000 clones, about 91% seen once. Sequenced here: peripheral blood, sampled 28 days after the second AZD1222 dose. These receptors were taken from an adult who received the AZD1222 COVID-19 vaccine.

The V and J genes are TRBV6-2 or TRBV6-3 and TRBJ1-5; D is ambiguous. V shed 0 bases and J shed 0 bases, with 3 bases lying between them. The CDR3 covers 14 residues. Germline CDR1 is MNHEY and CDR2 is SVGEGT. The CDR3, as DNA: TGTGCCAGCAGTTACTCATTTAGCAATCAGCCCCAGCATTTT. Translation gives CASSYSFSNQPQHF.

The chain combines TRBV10-3 with TRBJ2-1; TRBD1 agrees at 8 bases. V shed 0 bases, J shed 10 bases, and the junction held 11 bases outside the gene matches. Germline V gene lookup returns CDR1 ENHRY and CDR2 SYGVKD. CDR3 length: 16 amino acids. The DNA for the CDR3 is TGTGCCATCAGTGAGTCCTCAAGGGGGACAGGAGACGAGCAGTTCTTC. This sequence encodes CAISESSRGTGDEQFF.

This chain connects TRBV18 to TRBJ2-7; a weak D match, TRBD2 (6 bases). Germline values: CDR1 KGHSH, CDR2 LQKENI. Trimming took off 2 bases at V and 3 bases at J, with 11 bases between the two ends. CDR3 size: 14 residues. The CDR3 loop reads CASSPRREVYEQYF. The CDR3 region has the DNA TGTGCCAGCTCACCAAGGAGGGAGGTCTACGAGCAGTACTTC.

The chain recombines TRBV27 with TRBJ1-2, with 9 bases fitting TRBD1. This CDR3 is 18 amino acids long. V shed 3 bases, J shed 2 bases, and the junction held 13 bases outside the gene matches. CDR1 and CDR2 from the germline V gene are MNHEY and SMNVEV (reference sequence). The CDR3 loop is CASSFSVGTGNFNYGYTF. For the CDR3, the DNA is TGTGCCAGCAGTTTCTCAGTTGGGACAGGGAATTTCAACTATGGCTACACCTTC.

This clone showed up just once. The chain couples TRBV13 to TRBJ2-7; no clear D gene. Trimming took off 3 bases at V and 0 bases at J, with 12 bases between the two ends. This CDR3 region has 15 residues. Germline V lookup: CDR1 PRHDT, CDR2 FYEKMQ (reference sequence). The CDR3 is CASSLFSALSYEQYF. In DNA, the CDR3 is TGTGCCAGCAGCTTGTTTTCCGCCCTCTCCTACGAGCAGTACTTC.

CDR3 coding DNA: TGTGCCAGCAGCCCGACCTGGACTTCTGATGGCTACACCTTC. Amino acid sequence: CASSPTWTSDGYTF. The chain combines TRBV11-2 with TRBJ1-2; D not certain. This CDR3 region has 14 residues. CDR1 and CDR2 (germline): SGHAT, FQNNGV. V lost 5 bases and J 6 bases, leaving 16 bases between the germline ends. The whole variable domain, filled in from reference TRBV11-2 and TRBJ1-2, reads EAGVAQSPRYKIIEKRQSVAFWCNPISGHATLYWYQQILGQGPKLLIQFQNNGVVDDSQLPKDRFSAERLKGVDSTLKIQPAKLEDSAVYLCASSPTWTSDGYTFGSGTRLTVV.

This clone has only a few counts. The V and J genes are TRBV11-2 and TRBJ2-1; 7 nucleotides align to TRBD1. V was clipped by 6 bases and J by 9 bases; unmatched bases: 8. The germline V gene has CDR1 SGHAT and CDR2 FQNNGV. This CDR3 is 13 amino acids long. CDR3 in DNA: TGTGCCAGCAGGGAACAGGGGCCAGGTGAGCAGTTCTTC. Its protein product is CASREQGPGEQFF.

The chain employs TRBV6-4 and TRBJ2-3; the D gene is possibly TRBD1 (8 bases). This CDR3 contains 15 residues. Looked up from germline, CDR1 is MRHNA and CDR2 is SNTAGT. V dropped 4 bases and J dropped 2 bases, with 13 bases sitting between them. The CDR3 DNA follows: TGTGCCAGCAGTGCAACAGGGGGGGCCACAGATACGCAGTATTTT. It encodes CASSATGGATDTQYF.

The V call is TRBV9, the J call TRBJ2-1; TRBD2 matches 11 bases. Germline V gene lookup returns CDR1 SGDLS and CDR2 YYNGEE. CDR3 length: 15 amino acids. The V segment lost 3 bases and the J segment 7 bases; nucleotides outside the gene matches: 6. CDR3 nucleotide sequence: TGTGCCAGCAGCGGACTAGCGGGGCGGGGGAATGAGCAGTTCTTC. It codes for CASSGLAGRGNEQFF.

The rearrangement joins TRBV7-2 to TRBJ1-2; a possible D gene is TRBD1 (6 bases). The CDR3 consists of 14 residues. CDR1 is SGHTA and CDR2 is FQGNSA in the germline V gene. V shed 1 base and J shed 4 bases, with 10 bases lying between them. The CDR3 nucleotides are TGTGCCAGCAGCTTAGTAGGGGGGACCTATGGCTACACCTTC. Its protein product is CASSLVGGTYGYTF.